The 15 T cell receptor beta chains below all came from one sample that was sequenced in a study of T cells after yellow fever vaccination. TCRdb fed the 5' RACE reads into MiXCR, producing one record per CDR3 protein. The sample lists roughly 150,000 distinct CDR3 sequences, 7.7% seen once, with roughly 0.77% in the top ten. The sequencing used CD4+ T cells sorted from PBMCs, collected 5 days after the yellow fever booster vaccination. The receptors shown here come from a man in his thirties or forties who received the YFV17D yellow fever vaccine.

This clonotype was recorded at least ten times. This rearrangement joins TRBV20-1 to TRBJ2-7, with D tentatively TRBD2 (5 bases). The CDR3 loop spans 13 amino acids. Germline V gives CDR1 DFQATT, CDR2 SNEGSKA (reference sequence). Trimming took off 6 bases at V and 4 bases at J, with 16 bases between the two ends. DNA for the CDR3: TGCAGTGCACCCCCTGCTGGCGGGTACGAGCAGTACTTC. Translating gives CSAPPAGGYEQYF.

Comment on this clonotype: This may stem from a read error, because a much larger clone lies one nucleotide away. The rearrangement links TRBV19 to TRBJ2-2; D perhaps matches TRBD1 (6 bases). Germline CDR1 and CDR2: LNHDA and SQIVND (reference sequence). V was pared by 6 bases and J by 3 bases, with 8 bases between. The CDR3 covers 13 residues. The CDR3 loop reads CASRGHYTGELFF. As DNA, the CDR3 is TGTGCCAGTAGGGGACACTACACCGGGGAGCTGTTTTTT.

This clonotype was seen repeatedly, ten times or more. The chain uses TRBV24-1 and TRBJ2-2, with TRBD2 matching over 7 bases. V gave up 6 bases and J gave up 0 bases; unmatched junction bases: 3. CDR1 and CDR2 (germline): KGHDR, SFDVKD. The CDR3 contains 15 residues. This CDR3 reads CATSWEGSNTGELFF. For the CDR3, the DNA is TGTGCCACCAGTTGGGAGGGCTCGAACACCGGGGAGCTGTTTTTT.

This clonotype was seen repeatedly, ten times or more. The chain is built from TRBV7-2 and TRBJ2-7; D remains unclear. V gave up 1 base and J gave up 7 bases, with 8 bases separating them. The CDR3 extends over 12 amino acids. The germline CDR1 and CDR2 sequences are SGHTA and FQGNSA. The CDR3 is CASSLEVGEQYF. For the CDR3, the DNA is TGTGCCAGCAGCTTAGAGGTCGGGGAGCAGTACTTC.

The CDR3 sequence is CSASLGGPEQFF. CDR3 DNA: TGCAGCGCATCTCTCGGGGGGCCGGAGCAGTTCTTC. The chain recombines TRBV29-1 with TRBJ2-1; possible D gene TRBD2, 7 bases. Per the germline V gene, CDR1 is SQVTM and CDR2 is ANQGSEA. The length of the CDR3 is 12 residues. The V gene lost 7 bases and the J gene lost 10 bases, with 17 bases spanning the gap.

This clonotype was counted at least ten times. The chain links TRBV20-1 to TRBJ2-1; no clear D. Trimming removed 5 bases at V and 7 bases at J, with 18 bases between. The CDR3 consists of 14 residues. Germline CDR1 DFQATT, CDR2 SNEGSKA (reference sequence). In DNA form, the CDR3 reads TGCAGTGCTCTCCGGACCAGGCCTACTAATGAGCAGTTCTTC. Translated, it gives CSALRTRPTNEQFF.

The genes are TRBV7-2 and TRBJ1-3, with 8 bases that match TRBD1. CDR1 SGHTA and CDR2 FQGNSA come from the germline V gene. With V trimmed by 5 bases and J by 6 bases, 6 bases remained unmatched. The CDR3 consists of 14 residues. DNA of the CDR3: TGTGCCAGCAGCCCTAGGACAGGGCTAAACACCATATATTTT. Its protein product is CASSPRTGLNTIYF. Full variable domain (missing parts from reference TRBV7-2 and TRBJ1-3): GAGVSQSPSNKVTEKGKDVELRCDPISGHTALYWYRQSLGQGLEFLIYFQGNSAPDKSGLPSDRFSAERTGGSVSTLTIQRTQQEDSAVYLCASSPRTGLNTIYFGEGSWLTVV.

There are many counts of this clonotype. The genes are TRBV5-1 and TRBJ2-1; D ambiguous. Deletions cut 0 bases from V and 2 bases from J, with 6 bases between. Germline CDR1 reads SGHRS; CDR2 reads YFSETQ. This CDR3 has 14 amino acids. The CDR3 DNA reads as TGCGCCAGCAGCTTGGACCCACCCTACAATGAGCAGTTCTTC. Protein: CASSLDPPYNEQFF.

This clonotype was observed at least ten times. The V gene is TRBV7-6, the J gene TRBJ2-7, with 11 bases lining up with TRBD2. The CDR3 totals 18 residues. CDR1 SGHVS and CDR2 FNYEAQ come from the germline V gene. Germline trimming cut 1 base from V and 3 bases from J; bases unmatched to any gene: 11. CDR3 residues: CASSLVGAGTSGNYEQYF. DNA for the CDR3: TGTGCCAGCAGCTTAGTTGGTGCCGGGACTAGCGGAAACTACGAGCAGTACTTC.

This sequence joins TRBV5-3 and TRBJ2-1, with unresolved D. TRBV5-3 is assigned to the ORF class and has an uncertain function. The CDR3 runs 15 residues. With 8 bases removed from V and 0 bases from J, the gap between germline ends came to 15 bases. The CDR3 nucleotides read TGTGCCAGGAGCCCTGGGCTTAACTCCTACAATGAGCAGTTCTTC. Translation gives CARSPGLNSYNEQFF.

This clonotype was recorded many times. At one end the junction does not follow the germline gene, possibly because of a read error. CDR3 protein: CASSLASYAQYF. In nucleotides, the CDR3 is TGTGCCAGCAGCTTGGCGTCTTACGCGCAGTACTTC. The chain recombines TRBV5-6 with TRBJ2-7; D is undetermined. CDR3 length equals 12 residues. Germline CDR1 is SGHDT and CDR2 is YYEEEE.

There are many counts of this clonotype. The chain links TRBV6-5 to TRBJ2-7; 11 bases are a match to TRBD1. The V and J ends lost 0 bases and 8 bases, in that order; junction bases with no gene match: 3. From germline, CDR1 is MNHEY and CDR2 SVGAGI. This CDR3 comprises 14 residues. CDR3 residues: CASSYSGTGGQQYF. The CDR3 DNA reads as TGTGCCAGCAGTTACTCGGGGACAGGGGGGCAGCAGTACTTC.

This clonotype showed up many times. This chain links TRBV5-1 with TRBJ2-1; 9 bases match TRBD2. The CDR3 consists of 20 residues. Unmatched junction bases numbered 23, after V lost 4 bases and J lost 6 bases. Per germline, CDR1 SGHRS and CDR2 YFSETQ. Here the CDR3 reads CASSHQSISGSTTPSNEQFF. CDR3 DNA sequence: TGCGCCAGCAGCCACCAGAGTATTAGCGGGAGCACGACGCCTAGCAATGAGCAGTTCTTC.

There are many counts of this clonotype. The rearrangement uses TRBV15 and TRBJ2-7; D is unclear. V shed 0 bases and J shed 6 bases, with 12 bases lying between them. The CDR3 covers 14 residues. The germline V gene encodes CDR1 LNHNV and CDR2 YYDKDF (reference sequence). The CDR3 DNA is TGTGCCACCAGCAGAGATCTGGTATGGGGCGAGCAGTACTTC. Encoded protein: CATSRDLVWGEQYF. Using reference TRBV15 and TRBJ2-7 for the parts outside the CDR3, the full variable domain is DAMVIQNPRYQVTQFGKPVTLSCSQTLNHNVMYWYQQKSSQAPKLLFHYYDKDFNNEADTPDNFQSRRPNTSFCFLDIRSPGLGDTAMYLCATSRDLVWGEQYFGPGTRLTVT.

This clonotype was detected only a few times. A read error may produce the germline difference seen at one junction end. The chain carries TRBV7-7 and TRBJ2-2; D perhaps matches TRBD1 (7 bases). This CDR3 is built from 15 residues. Germline values: CDR1 SSHAT, CDR2 FNYEAQ (reference sequence). CDR3 region: CASSSSGGGTGELFF. DNA for the CDR3: TGTGCTAGCAGCTCATCAGGGGGAGGCACCGGGGAGCTGTTTTTT. Drawing the rest from reference TRBV7-7 and TRBJ2-2, the complete variable domain is GAGVSQSPRYKVTKRGQDVTLRCDPISSHATLYWYQQALGQGPEFLTYFNYEAQPDKSGLPSDRFSAERPEGSISTLTIQRTEQRDSAMYRCASSSSGGGTGELFFGEGSRLTVL.